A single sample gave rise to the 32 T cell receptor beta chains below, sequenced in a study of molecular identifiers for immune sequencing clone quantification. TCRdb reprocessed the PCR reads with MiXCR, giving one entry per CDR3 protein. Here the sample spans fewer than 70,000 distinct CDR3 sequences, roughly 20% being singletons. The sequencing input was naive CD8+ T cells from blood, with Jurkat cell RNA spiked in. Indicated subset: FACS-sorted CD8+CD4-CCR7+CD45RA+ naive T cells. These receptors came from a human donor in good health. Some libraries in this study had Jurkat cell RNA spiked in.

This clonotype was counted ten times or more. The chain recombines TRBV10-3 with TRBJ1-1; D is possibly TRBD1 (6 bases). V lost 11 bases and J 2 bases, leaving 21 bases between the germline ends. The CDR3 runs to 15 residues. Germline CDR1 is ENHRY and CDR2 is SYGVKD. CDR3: CAPMGTREDNTEAFF. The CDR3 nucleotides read TGTGCCCCCATGGGGACACGAGAGGATAACACTGAAGCTTTCTTT.

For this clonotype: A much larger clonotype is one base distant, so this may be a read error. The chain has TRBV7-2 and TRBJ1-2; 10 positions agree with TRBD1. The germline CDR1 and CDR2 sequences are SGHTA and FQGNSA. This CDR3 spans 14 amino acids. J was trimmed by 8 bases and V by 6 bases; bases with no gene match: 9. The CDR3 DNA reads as TGTGCCAGCAGAACGACAGGGGGCCCGAGGGGCTACACCTTC. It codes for CASRTTGGPRGYTF.

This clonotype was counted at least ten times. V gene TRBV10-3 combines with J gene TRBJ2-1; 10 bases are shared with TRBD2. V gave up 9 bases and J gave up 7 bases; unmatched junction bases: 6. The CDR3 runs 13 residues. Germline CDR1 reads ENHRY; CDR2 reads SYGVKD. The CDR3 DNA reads TGTGCCATACAAGCGGGAGGGCAGAATGAGCAGTTCTTC. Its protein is CAIQAGGQNEQFF.

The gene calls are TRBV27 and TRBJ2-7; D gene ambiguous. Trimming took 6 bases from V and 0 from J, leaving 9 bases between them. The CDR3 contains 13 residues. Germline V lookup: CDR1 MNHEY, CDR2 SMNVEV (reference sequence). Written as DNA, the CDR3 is TGTGCCAGCAGCCCCCGGTACTCCTACGAGCAGTACTTC. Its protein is CASSPRYSYEQYF.

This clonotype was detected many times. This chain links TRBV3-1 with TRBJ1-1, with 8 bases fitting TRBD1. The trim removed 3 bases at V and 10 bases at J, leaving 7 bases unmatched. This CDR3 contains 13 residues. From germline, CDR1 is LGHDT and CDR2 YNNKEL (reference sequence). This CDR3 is CASSQGQVFAAFF. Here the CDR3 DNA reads TGTGCCAGCAGCCAGGGACAGGTTTTCGCAGCTTTCTTT. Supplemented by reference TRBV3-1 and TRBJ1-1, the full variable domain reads DTAVSQTPKYLVTQMGNDKSIKCEQNLGHDTMYWYKQDSKKFLKIMFSYNNKELIINETVPNRFSPKSPDKAHLNLHINSLELGDSAVYFCASSQGQVFAAFFGQGTRLTVV.

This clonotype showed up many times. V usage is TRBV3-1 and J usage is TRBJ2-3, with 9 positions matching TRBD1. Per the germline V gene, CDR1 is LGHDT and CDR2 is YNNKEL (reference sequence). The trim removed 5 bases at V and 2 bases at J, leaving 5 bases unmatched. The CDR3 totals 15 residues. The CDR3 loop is CASSGGQGFTDTQYF. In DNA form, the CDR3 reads TGTGCCAGCAGCGGGGGACAGGGCTTCACAGATACGCAGTATTTT.

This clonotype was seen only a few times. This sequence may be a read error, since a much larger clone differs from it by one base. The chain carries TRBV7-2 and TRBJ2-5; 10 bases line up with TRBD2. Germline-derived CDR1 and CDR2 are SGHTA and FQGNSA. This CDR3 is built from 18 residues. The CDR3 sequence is CASGLVASGSRLQETQYF. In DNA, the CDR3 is TGTGCCAGCGGCTTAGTGGCTAGCGGGAGCCGATTACAAGAGACCCAGTACTTC.

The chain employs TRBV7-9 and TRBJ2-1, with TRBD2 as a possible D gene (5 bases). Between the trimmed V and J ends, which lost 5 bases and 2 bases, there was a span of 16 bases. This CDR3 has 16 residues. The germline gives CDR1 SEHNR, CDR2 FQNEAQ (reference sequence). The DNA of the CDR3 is TGTGCCAGCAGCCCTCCGGGAAGGATGACCTACAATGAGCAGTTCTTC. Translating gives CASSPPGRMTYNEQFF. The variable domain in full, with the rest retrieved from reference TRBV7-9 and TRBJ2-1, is DTGVSQNPRHKITKRGQNVTFRCDPISEHNRLYWYRQTLGQGPEFLTYFQNEAQLEKSRLLSDRFSAERPKGSFSTLEIQRTEQGDSAMYLCASSPPGRMTYNEQFFGPGTRLTVL.

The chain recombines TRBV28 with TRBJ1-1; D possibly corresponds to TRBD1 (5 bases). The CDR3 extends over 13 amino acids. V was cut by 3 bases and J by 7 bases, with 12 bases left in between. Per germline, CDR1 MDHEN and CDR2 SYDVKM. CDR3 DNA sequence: TGTGCCAGCAGTTTTGGAGGGGCTGGTGAAGCTTTCTTT. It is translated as CASSFGGAGEAFF.

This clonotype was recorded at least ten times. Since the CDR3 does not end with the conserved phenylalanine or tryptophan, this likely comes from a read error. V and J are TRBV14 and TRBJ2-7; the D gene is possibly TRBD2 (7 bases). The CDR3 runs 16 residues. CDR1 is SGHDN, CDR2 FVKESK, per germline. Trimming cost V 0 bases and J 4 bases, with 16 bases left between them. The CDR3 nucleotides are TGTGCCAGCAGCCAAGAACAAGGGGGACTATCGTACGAGCAGTACCTC. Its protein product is CASSQEQGGLSYEQYL.

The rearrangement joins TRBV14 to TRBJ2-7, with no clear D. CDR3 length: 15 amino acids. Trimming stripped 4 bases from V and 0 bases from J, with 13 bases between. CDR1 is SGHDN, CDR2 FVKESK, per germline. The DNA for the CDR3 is TGTGCCAGCAGCCCGGCGCTTGCGTACTCCTACGAGCAGTACTTC. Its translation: CASSPALAYSYEQYF. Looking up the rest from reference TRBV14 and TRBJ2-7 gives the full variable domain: EAGVTQFPSHSVIEKGQTVTLRCDPISGHDNLYWYRRVMGKEIKFLLHFVKESKQDESGMPNNRFLAERTGGTYSTLKVQPAELEDSGVYFCASSPALAYSYEQYFGPGTRLTVT.

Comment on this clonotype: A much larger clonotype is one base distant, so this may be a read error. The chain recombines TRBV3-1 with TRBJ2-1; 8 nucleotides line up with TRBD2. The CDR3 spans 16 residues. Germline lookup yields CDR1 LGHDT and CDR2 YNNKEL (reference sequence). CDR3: CAGSQGASGLYNEQFF. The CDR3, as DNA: TGTGCCGGCAGCCAAGGAGCTAGCGGGCTTTACAATGAGCAGTTCTTC.

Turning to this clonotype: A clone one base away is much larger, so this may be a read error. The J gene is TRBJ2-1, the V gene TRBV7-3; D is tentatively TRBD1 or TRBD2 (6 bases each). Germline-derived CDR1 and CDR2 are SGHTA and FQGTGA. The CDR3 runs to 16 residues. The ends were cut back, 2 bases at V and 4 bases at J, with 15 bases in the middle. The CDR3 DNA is TGTGCCAGCAGCTTATCGGGGGCAGCTAGTTACAATGAGCAGTTCTTC. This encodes CASSLSGAASYNEQFF.

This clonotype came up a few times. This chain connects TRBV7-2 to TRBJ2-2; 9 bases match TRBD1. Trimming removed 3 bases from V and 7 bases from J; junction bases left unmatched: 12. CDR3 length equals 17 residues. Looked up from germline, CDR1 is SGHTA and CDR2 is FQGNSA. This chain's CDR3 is CASSFWDREAVGGELFF. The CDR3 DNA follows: TGTGCCAGCAGCTTCTGGGACAGGGAGGCCGTGGGCGGGGAGCTGTTTTTT. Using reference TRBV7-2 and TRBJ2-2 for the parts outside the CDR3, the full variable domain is GAGVSQSPSNKVTEKGKDVELRCDPISGHTALYWYRQSLGQGLEFLIYFQGNSAPDKSGLPSDRFSAERTGGSVSTLTIQRTQQEDSAVYLCASSFWDREAVGGELFFGEGSRLTVL.

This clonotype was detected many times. CDR3 amino acids: CASSVQYLNTEAFF. The CDR3 DNA reads TGCGCCAGCAGCGTACAGTACTTGAACACTGAAGCTTTCTTT. This chain links TRBV5-1 with TRBJ1-1; no definite D call. The CDR3 runs 14 residues. Germline loops: CDR1 SGHRS, CDR2 YFSETQ. V gave up 4 bases and J gave up 0 bases, with 10 bases separating them.

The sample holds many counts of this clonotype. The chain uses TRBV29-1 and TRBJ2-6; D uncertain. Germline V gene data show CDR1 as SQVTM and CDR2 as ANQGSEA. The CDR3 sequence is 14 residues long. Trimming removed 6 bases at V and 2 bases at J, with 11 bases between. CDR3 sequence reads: CSVALSTGANVLTF. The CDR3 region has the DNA TGCAGCGTCGCCCTATCTACTGGGGCCAACGTCCTGACTTTC.

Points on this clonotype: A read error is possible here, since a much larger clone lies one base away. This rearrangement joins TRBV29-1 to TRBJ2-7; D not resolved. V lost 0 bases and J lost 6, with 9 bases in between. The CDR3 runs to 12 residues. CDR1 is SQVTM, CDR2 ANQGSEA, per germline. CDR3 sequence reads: CSVEDRSCEQYF. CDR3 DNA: TGCAGCGTTGAAGATCGGAGTTGCGAGCAGTACTTC.

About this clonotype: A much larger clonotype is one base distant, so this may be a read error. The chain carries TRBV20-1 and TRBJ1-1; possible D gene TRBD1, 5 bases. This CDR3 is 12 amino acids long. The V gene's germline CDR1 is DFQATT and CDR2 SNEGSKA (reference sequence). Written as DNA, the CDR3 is TGCAGTAAGACAGAGCTGAACACTGAAGTTTTCTTT. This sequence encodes CSKTELNTEVFF.

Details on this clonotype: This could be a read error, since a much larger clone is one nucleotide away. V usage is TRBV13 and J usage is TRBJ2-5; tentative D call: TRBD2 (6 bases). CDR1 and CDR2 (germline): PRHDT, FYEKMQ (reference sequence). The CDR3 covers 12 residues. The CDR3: CAGSPGGETQYF. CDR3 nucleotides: TGTGCCGGCAGCCCCGGGGGAGAGACCCAGTACTTC.

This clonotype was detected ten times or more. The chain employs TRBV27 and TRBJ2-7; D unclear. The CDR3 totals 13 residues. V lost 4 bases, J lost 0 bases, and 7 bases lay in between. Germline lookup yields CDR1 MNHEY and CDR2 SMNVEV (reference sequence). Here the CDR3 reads CASSSGSSYEQYF. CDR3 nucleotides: TGTGCCAGCAGTTCCGGCAGCTCCTACGAGCAGTACTTC.

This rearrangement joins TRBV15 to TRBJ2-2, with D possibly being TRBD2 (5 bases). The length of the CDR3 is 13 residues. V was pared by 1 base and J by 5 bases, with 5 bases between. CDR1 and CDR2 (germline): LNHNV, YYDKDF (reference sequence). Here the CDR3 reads CATSRGETGELFF. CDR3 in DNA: TGTGCCACCAGCAGAGGGGAGACCGGGGAGCTGTTTTTT.

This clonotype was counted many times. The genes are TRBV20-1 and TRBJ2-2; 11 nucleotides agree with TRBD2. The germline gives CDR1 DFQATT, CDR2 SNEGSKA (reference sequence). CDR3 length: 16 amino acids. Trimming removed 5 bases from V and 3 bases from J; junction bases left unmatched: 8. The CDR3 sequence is CSASVAGGRYTGELFF. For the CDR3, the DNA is TGCAGTGCTTCGGTAGCGGGAGGGCGATACACCGGGGAGCTGTTTTTT.

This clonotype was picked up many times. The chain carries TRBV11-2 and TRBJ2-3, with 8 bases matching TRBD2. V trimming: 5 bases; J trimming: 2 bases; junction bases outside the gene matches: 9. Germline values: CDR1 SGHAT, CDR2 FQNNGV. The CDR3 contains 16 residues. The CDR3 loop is CASSHWASGFTDTQYF. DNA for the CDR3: TGTGCCAGCAGCCATTGGGCTAGCGGGTTCACAGATACGCAGTATTTT.

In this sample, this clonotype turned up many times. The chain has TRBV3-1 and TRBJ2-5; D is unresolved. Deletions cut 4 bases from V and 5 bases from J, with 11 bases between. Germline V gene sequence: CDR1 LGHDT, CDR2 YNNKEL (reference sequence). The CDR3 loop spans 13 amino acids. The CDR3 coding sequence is TGTGCCAGCAGCCGACCGTCACAGGAGACCCAGTACTTC. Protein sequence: CASSRPSQETQYF.

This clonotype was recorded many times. DNA for the CDR3: TGTGCCAGCAGCCAAGTTAACAGGGTGTACCAAGAGACCCAGTACTTC. Protein product: CASSQVNRVYQETQYF. The rearrangement uses TRBV3-1 and TRBJ2-5; possible D gene TRBD1, 6 bases. V was trimmed by 1 base and J by 0 bases, leaving 12 bases between them. The CDR3 contains 16 residues. Germline assignment: CDR1 LGHDT and CDR2 YNNKEL (reference sequence).

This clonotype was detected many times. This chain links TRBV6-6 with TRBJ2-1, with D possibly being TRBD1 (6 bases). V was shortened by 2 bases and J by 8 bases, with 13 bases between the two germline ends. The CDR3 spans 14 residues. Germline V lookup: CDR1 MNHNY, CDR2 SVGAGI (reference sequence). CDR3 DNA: TGTGCCAGCAGTTACACAGGGCCGGCCGATGAGCAGTTCTTC. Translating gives CASSYTGPADEQFF.

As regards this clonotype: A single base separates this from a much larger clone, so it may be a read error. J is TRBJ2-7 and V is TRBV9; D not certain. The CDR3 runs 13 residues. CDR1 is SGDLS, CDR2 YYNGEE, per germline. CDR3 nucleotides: TGTGCCAGCAGCCCCCCGACGAGCTACAAGCAGTACTTC. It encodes CASSPPTSYKQYF.

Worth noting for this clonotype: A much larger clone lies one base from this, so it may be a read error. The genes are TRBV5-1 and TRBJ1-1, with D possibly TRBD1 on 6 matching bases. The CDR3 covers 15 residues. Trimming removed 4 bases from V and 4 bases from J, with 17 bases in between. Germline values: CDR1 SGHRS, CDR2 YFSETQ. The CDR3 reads CASSPGQNSSTEAFF. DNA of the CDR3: TGCGCCAGCAGCCCAGGACAGAACTCGAGCACTGAAGCTTTCTTT.

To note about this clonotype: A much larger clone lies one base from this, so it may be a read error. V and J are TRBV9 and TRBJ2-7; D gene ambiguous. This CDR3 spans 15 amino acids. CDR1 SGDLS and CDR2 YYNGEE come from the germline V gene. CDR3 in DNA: TGTGCCGGCAGCGTCGTTGGCAGCCCCGTCTACGAGCAGTACTTC. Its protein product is CAGSVVGSPVYEQYF.

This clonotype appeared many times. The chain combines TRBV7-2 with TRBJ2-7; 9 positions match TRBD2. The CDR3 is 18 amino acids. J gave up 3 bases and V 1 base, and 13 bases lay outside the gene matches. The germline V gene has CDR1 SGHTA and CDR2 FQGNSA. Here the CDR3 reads CASSLEQRVAGAFYEQYF. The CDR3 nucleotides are TGTGCCAGCAGCTTAGAGCAGCGAGTAGCGGGAGCGTTCTACGAGCAGTACTTC.

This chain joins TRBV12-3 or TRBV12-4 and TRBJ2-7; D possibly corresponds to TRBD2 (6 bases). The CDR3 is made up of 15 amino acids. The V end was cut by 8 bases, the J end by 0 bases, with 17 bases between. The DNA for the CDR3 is TGTGCCAGCGCTGGGGCGGGACTCAGCTCCTACGAGCAGTACTTC. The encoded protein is CASAGAGLSSYEQYF.

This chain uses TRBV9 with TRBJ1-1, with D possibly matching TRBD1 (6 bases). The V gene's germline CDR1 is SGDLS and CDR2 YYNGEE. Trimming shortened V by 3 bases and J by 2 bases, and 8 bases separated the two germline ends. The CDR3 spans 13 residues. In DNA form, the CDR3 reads TGTGCCAGCAGCGAGGGGGGTAACACTGAAGCTTTCTTT. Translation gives CASSEGGNTEAFF.